These T cell receptor beta chains were read from a single sample in a study of blood T cell repertoires in COVID-19. Clones were read by immunoSEQ multiplex PCR, and TCRdb kept only the in-frame ones, dropping some. The sample yields about 370,000 clones, more than 70% seen once. Sequencing used peripheral blood. The receptors were sampled from a woman aged 25 to 39 with COVID-19, enrolled during active disease. CDR3s include the opening cysteine and the closing phenylalanine or tryptophan. Each record gives: CDR3 DNA, CDR3 protein, clone size, J gene, V gene, D gene. A D gene is named only where the DNA matches it firmly. The size field is filled for only some rows; it gives once, few, many or a size class.

CDR3nt: TGTGCCACCTCGGAGCGGGGGAGCTCCTACGAGCAGTACTTC
CDR3aa: CATSERGSSYEQYF
abundance: -
j_gene: TRBJ2-7
v_gene: TRBV6-5
d_gene: TRBD2

CDR3nt: TGTGCCACCAGTGGCCTAGGAGGGCAAGCAGAGACCCAGTACTTC
CDR3aa: CATSGLGGQAETQYF
abundance: -
j_gene: TRBJ2-5
v_gene: TRBV24-1
d_gene: -

CDR3nt: TGTGCCAGCAGCGTAGCCCCCGGGGGTTGGCGGCGGGGGGCTAGCCAAGAGACCCAGTACTTC
CDR3aa: CASSVAPGGWRRGASQETQYF
abundance: once
j_gene: TRBJ2-5
v_gene: TRBV9
d_gene: TRBD2

CDR3nt: TGTGCCAGCAGCTTGGCGACAGGGCAAGAGACCCAGTACTTC
CDR3aa: CASSLATGQETQYF
abundance: -
j_gene: TRBJ2-5
v_gene: TRBV5-4
d_gene: TRBD1

CDR3nt: TGTGCCAGCATCCAACAGGGGCGGGGCAATCAGCCCCAGCATTTT
CDR3aa: CASIQQGRGNQPQHF
abundance: few
j_gene: TRBJ1-5
v_gene: TRBV6-7
d_gene: TRBD1

CDR3nt: TGTGCCAGCAGTGCCGGGACAGATGCCTACAATGAGCAGTTCTTC
CDR3aa: CASSAGTDAYNEQFF
abundance: -
j_gene: TRBJ2-1
v_gene: TRBV27
d_gene: TRBD1

CDR3nt: TGTGCCAGCAGCTTAGCTCCCGCTATCGGAGAGACCCAGTACTTC
CDR3aa: CASSLAPAIGETQYF
abundance: -
j_gene: TRBJ2-5
v_gene: TRBV7-2
d_gene: -

CDR3nt: TGTGCCAGCAGCTTGGGACGAAGGGCTAGCGGGAGTAATGAGCAGTTCTTC
CDR3aa: CASSLGRRASGSNEQFF
abundance: -
j_gene: TRBJ2-1
v_gene: TRBV5-4
d_gene: TRBD2

CDR3nt: TGTGCCAGCAGCGCGGGACGGGAGAACACTGAAGCTTTCTTT
CDR3aa: CASSAGRENTEAFF
abundance: -
j_gene: TRBJ1-1
v_gene: TRBV11-3
d_gene: -

CDR3nt: TGTGCCTGTCAGGGGGGTAATGAAAAACTGTTTTTT
CDR3aa: CACQGGNEKLFF
abundance: -
j_gene: TRBJ1-4
v_gene: TRBV30
d_gene: TRBD1

CDR3nt: TGTGCCAGCAGTTTAATTGGGCCCCGCTACGAGCAGTACTTC
CDR3aa: CASSLIGPRYEQYF
abundance: -
j_gene: TRBJ2-7
v_gene: TRBV28
d_gene: -

CDR3nt: TGTGCCAGCAGCGCCTTTTATGCGGGAGACTACGAGCAGTACTTC
CDR3aa: CASSAFYAGDYEQYF
abundance: -
j_gene: TRBJ2-7
v_gene: TRBV13
d_gene: TRBD2

CDR3nt: TGTGCCAGCTCACCCCGGGACAGGGTCCCCAATCAGCCCCAGCATTTT
CDR3aa: CASSPRDRVPNQPQHF
abundance: -
j_gene: TRBJ1-5
v_gene: TRBV18
d_gene: TRBD1

CDR3nt: TGTGCCAGCAGCTTCACAGGCTACACTGAAGCTTTCTTT
CDR3aa: CASSFTGYTEAFF
abundance: -
j_gene: TRBJ1-1
v_gene: TRBV11-2
d_gene: -

CDR3nt: TGTGCCAGCAGCTTAGTCCCGCAGGGGCAAGAGACCCAGTACTTC
CDR3aa: CASSLVPQGQETQYF
abundance: -
j_gene: TRBJ2-5
v_gene: TRBV7-9
d_gene: -

CDR3nt: TGTGCCACCAGTCAGCCCCGGACTCTAGCGGGAGTAGAAGATGAGCAGTTCTTC
CDR3aa: CATSQPRTLAGVEDEQFF
abundance: -
j_gene: TRBJ2-1
v_gene: TRBV24-1
d_gene: TRBD2

CDR3nt: TGTGCCAGCAGACCGGGGGGGAACATTCAGTACTTC
CDR3aa: CASRPGGNIQYF
abundance: -
j_gene: TRBJ2-4
v_gene: TRBV6-5
d_gene: TRBD2

CDR3nt: TGTGCCAGCAGTGAAGGCGGCAGAGGTTACGAGCAGTACTTC
CDR3aa: CASSEGGRGYEQYF
abundance: -
j_gene: TRBJ2-7
v_gene: TRBV2
d_gene: -

CDR3nt: TGTGCCAGCAGCTTTACAGGGGCCCCGGGCACCGGGGAGCTGTTTTTT
CDR3aa: CASSFTGAPGTGELFF
abundance: once
j_gene: TRBJ2-2
v_gene: TRBV7-3
d_gene: TRBD1

CDR3nt: TGTGCCAGCAGCGGGTGGGGACTAGCGGCCTCCTACAATGAGCAGTTCTTC
CDR3aa: CASSGWGLAASYNEQFF
abundance: many
j_gene: TRBJ2-1
v_gene: TRBV11-2
d_gene: TRBD2

CDR3nt: TGTGCCAGCAGCGGGGGGACAGGGGGTAATTCACCCCTCCACTTT
CDR3aa: CASSGGTGGNSPLHF
abundance: -
j_gene: TRBJ1-6
v_gene: TRBV9
d_gene: TRBD1

CDR3nt: TGTGCCAGCAGCTTATCGGGGACAGGGAGGTACGAGCAGTACTTC
CDR3aa: CASSLSGTGRYEQYF
abundance: -
j_gene: TRBJ2-7
v_gene: TRBV7-9
d_gene: TRBD1

CDR3nt: TGTGCCAGCAGTTTAGGGCAGACCCTAACCTACAATGAGCAGTTCTTC
CDR3aa: CASSLGQTLTYNEQFF
abundance: -
j_gene: TRBJ2-1
v_gene: TRBV28
d_gene: -

CDR3nt: TGTGCCAGCAGCCAAGATAGCGGGGACCCCCCGTGGCAGTTCTTC
CDR3aa: CASSQDSGDPPWQFF
abundance: -
j_gene: TRBJ2-1
v_gene: TRBV3-1/TRBV3-2
d_gene: TRBD2

CDR3nt: TGTGCCAGCAGTTACCCGACTAGCGGGAGCTCCTACGAGCAGTACTTC
CDR3aa: CASSYPTSGSSYEQYF
abundance: -
j_gene: TRBJ2-7
v_gene: TRBV6-7
d_gene: TRBD2

CDR3nt: TGCGCCAGCAGCGCAGGACAAAACACTGAAGCTTTCTTT
CDR3aa: CASSAGQNTEAFF
abundance: few
j_gene: TRBJ1-1
v_gene: TRBV5-1
d_gene: -

CDR3nt: TGTGCCAGCAGCTCAATGAGCCCCACAGATACGCAGTATTTT
CDR3aa: CASSSMSPTDTQYF
abundance: few
j_gene: TRBJ2-3
v_gene: TRBV11-2
d_gene: -

CDR3nt: TGTGCCAGCAGTGACAGTAACTATGGCTACACCTTC
CDR3aa: CASSDSNYGYTF
abundance: -
j_gene: TRBJ1-2
v_gene: TRBV2
d_gene: -

CDR3nt: TGTGCCAGCAGTTTAAGGTCAGCGAATGAAAAACTGTTTTTT
CDR3aa: CASSLRSANEKLFF
abundance: -
j_gene: TRBJ1-4
v_gene: TRBV2
d_gene: -

CDR3nt: TGTGCCAGCACCCGGACAGGGGCCTACGAGCAGTACTTC
CDR3aa: CASTRTGAYEQYF
abundance: -
j_gene: TRBJ2-7
v_gene: TRBV28
d_gene: TRBD1

CDR3nt: TGTGCCAGCAAGCGGGACAGGAGACAGCCCCAGCATTTT
CDR3aa: CASKRDRRQPQHF
abundance: -
j_gene: TRBJ1-5
v_gene: TRBV12-3/TRBV12-4
d_gene: TRBD1

CDR3nt: TGTGCCAGTAGCTACTCTCCAGGAAACACTGAAGCTTTCTTT
CDR3aa: CASSYSPGNTEAFF
abundance: -
j_gene: TRBJ1-1
v_gene: TRBV19
d_gene: -

CDR3nt: TGTGCCAGCAGTTCTCTAGCGGGAGGGCCTGGAGATACGCAGTATTTT
CDR3aa: CASSSLAGGPGDTQYF
abundance: -
j_gene: TRBJ2-3
v_gene: TRBV28
d_gene: TRBD2

CDR3nt: TGTGCCAGCAGTTCATTAGCGGTCCCGAGTCGCAATGAGCAGTTCTTC
CDR3aa: CASSSLAVPSRNEQFF
abundance: -
j_gene: TRBJ2-1
v_gene: TRBV28
d_gene: -

CDR3nt: TGTGCCAGTAGTGTCAATAGCGGGAGGGCGAATGAGCAGTTCTTC
CDR3aa: CASSVNSGRANEQFF
abundance: -
j_gene: TRBJ2-1
v_gene: TRBV19
d_gene: TRBD2

CDR3nt: TGTGCCAGCAGTGAATTGGCAGAATCGAACACCGGGGAGCTGTTTTTT
CDR3aa: CASSELAESNTGELFF
abundance: many
j_gene: TRBJ2-2
v_gene: TRBV2
d_gene: -

CDR3nt: TGTGCCAGCAGCTTAGCCGAGTACAATGAGCAGTTCTTC
CDR3aa: CASSLAEYNEQFF
abundance: once
j_gene: TRBJ2-1
v_gene: TRBV7-2
d_gene: -

CDR3nt: TGTGCCAGCAGGATTAGCGGGAGGGCCGGAACAGATACGCAGTATTTT
CDR3aa: CASRISGRAGTDTQYF
abundance: -
j_gene: TRBJ2-3
v_gene: TRBV6-6
d_gene: TRBD2

CDR3nt: TGTGCCAGCAGCTTACTAGCGGGAGGGGAGATCTACGAGCAGTACTTC
CDR3aa: CASSLLAGGEIYEQYF
abundance: -
j_gene: TRBJ2-7
v_gene: TRBV7-2
d_gene: TRBD2

CDR3nt: TGTGCCAGCTCTCGACTAGCGGTTCTGAACGAGCAGTACTTC
CDR3aa: CASSRLAVLNEQYF
abundance: once
j_gene: TRBJ2-7
v_gene: TRBV2
d_gene: TRBD2

CDR3nt: TGTGCTAGCAGCTTATTCAGCGGGACCGACAATGAGCAGTTCTTC
CDR3aa: CASSLFSGTDNEQFF
abundance: -
j_gene: TRBJ2-1
v_gene: TRBV7-7
d_gene: TRBD2

CDR3nt: TGTGCCAGCAGCCCCGGGGTAGCGGGAGTAGGGCAGCAGTTCTTC
CDR3aa: CASSPGVAGVGQQFF
abundance: -
j_gene: TRBJ2-1
v_gene: TRBV2
d_gene: TRBD2

CDR3nt: TGTGCCAGCAGCCCGAGGCATAGTCACGAGAATTACGGCTACACCTTC
CDR3aa: CASSPRHSHENYGYTF
abundance: -
j_gene: TRBJ1-2
v_gene: TRBV7-2
d_gene: -

CDR3nt: TGTGCCAGTAGTATTAGCGGGACAGGGGTTCATCAGCCCCAGCATTTT
CDR3aa: CASSISGTGVHQPQHF
abundance: once
j_gene: TRBJ1-5
v_gene: TRBV19
d_gene: TRBD1

CDR3nt: TGTGCCAGCAGTGGAACTAGCGGCTCCTACGAGCAGTACTTC
CDR3aa: CASSGTSGSYEQYF
abundance: once
j_gene: TRBJ2-7
v_gene: TRBV28
d_gene: TRBD2

CDR3nt: TGTGCCAGCAGCTTCCCGGTGCCTAGCGGTAGCACAGATACGCAGTATTTT
CDR3aa: CASSFPVPSGSTDTQYF
abundance: -
j_gene: TRBJ2-3
v_gene: TRBV5-6
d_gene: TRBD2

CDR3nt: TGTGCCAGCATAATGGGTGGAGGACCGAACACTGAAGCTTTCTTT
CDR3aa: CASIMGGGPNTEAFF
abundance: -
j_gene: TRBJ1-1
v_gene: TRBV6-5
d_gene: -

CDR3nt: TGTGCCAGCAGCTTGGACAGAGAATGGGCAGATACGCAGTATTTT
CDR3aa: CASSLDREWADTQYF
abundance: -
j_gene: TRBJ2-3
v_gene: TRBV5-6
d_gene: -

CDR3nt: TGCGCCAGCAGCCGGAGGGGACAGGACGCTGAAGCTTTCTTT
CDR3aa: CASSRRGQDAEAFF
abundance: -
j_gene: TRBJ1-1
v_gene: TRBV5-1
d_gene: TRBD1

CDR3nt: TGCGCCAGCAGCCATATCGGGGGGGGCACCGGGGAGCTGTTTTTT
CDR3aa: CASSHIGGGTGELFF
abundance: -
j_gene: TRBJ2-2
v_gene: TRBV4-1
d_gene: TRBD2

CDR3nt: TGTGCCAGCAGCTTAGATTCAGGAACCTACGAGCAGTACTTC
CDR3aa: CASSLDSGTYEQYF
abundance: -
j_gene: TRBJ2-7
v_gene: TRBV11-2
d_gene: -

CDR3nt: TGTGCCAGCAGTTTATCTGGACAGGGGACCGAGCAGTACTTC
CDR3aa: CASSLSGQGTEQYF
abundance: once
j_gene: TRBJ2-7
v_gene: TRBV27
d_gene: TRBD1

CDR3nt: TGTGCCAGCAGTTTAGATTTGGGGAGTCCTCAGCCCCAGCATTTT
CDR3aa: CASSLDLGSPQPQHF
abundance: -
j_gene: TRBJ1-5
v_gene: TRBV28
d_gene: -

CDR3nt: TGTGCCAGCAGTTCCACGCAGGGGTTCCGAAACACCATATATTTT
CDR3aa: CASSSTQGFRNTIYF
abundance: -
j_gene: TRBJ1-3
v_gene: TRBV6-5
d_gene: -

CDR3nt: TGTGCCAGCAGAGCTAACAGGGATCCCAGCTATGGCTACACCTTC
CDR3aa: CASRANRDPSYGYTF
abundance: -
j_gene: TRBJ1-2
v_gene: TRBV6-5
d_gene: -